These T cell receptor beta chains were read from a single sample in a study of cytomegalovirus exposure and HLA in healthy donors. Assay: immunoSEQ multiplex PCR; the TCRdb copy retains only in-frame clones and omits some. This table has some 200,000 clones, about 80% appearing once. Sequences were obtained from PBMCs. Receptors were obtained from a man aged 18 to 35 in good health and CMV-seronegative. Both conserved end residues are part of each CDR3. Each record gives: clone size, J gene, D gene, V gene, CDR3 protein, CDR3 DNA. A D gene is named only where the DNA matches it firmly. Clone size is stated in some rows and not others, as once, few, many or a class when expanded.

.	TRBJ2-2	TRBD1	TRBV29-1	CSVNDRGLNTGELFF	TGCAGCGTAAATGACAGGGGGCTAAACACCGGGGAGCTGTTTTTT
once	TRBJ2-1	TRBD2	TRBV5-1	CASSFGTSGRASYNEQFF	TGCGCCAGCAGCTTCGGGACTAGCGGGAGGGCATCCTACAATGAGCAGTTCTTC
few	TRBJ2-5	.	TRBV2	CASKGTGWAQYF	TGTGCCAGCAAGGGAACGGGGTGGGCCCAGTACTTC
.	TRBJ2-6	.	TRBV11-1	CASSPRTEYRPGANVLTF	TGTGCCAGCAGCCCGAGGACAGAGTACCGACCTGGGGCCAACGTCCTGACTTTC
.	TRBJ2-7	TRBD1	TRBV2	CASNGDRGVEQYF	TGTGCCAGCAACGGGGACAGGGGGGTCGAGCAGTACTTC
.	TRBJ1-2	TRBD1	TRBV6-5	CASSEHRGYGYTF	TGTGCCAGCAGCGAACACAGGGGATATGGCTACACCTTC
.	TRBJ2-7	.	TRBV25-1	CASSEPGAYEQYF	TGTGCCAGCAGTGAACCAGGGGCCTACGAGCAGTACTTC
.	TRBJ1-1	.	TRBV19	CASDTGNTEAFF	TGTGCCAGCGATACAGGGAACACTGAAGCTTTCTTT
.	TRBJ1-5	.	TRBV6-1	CASSDSEREPQHF	TGTGCCAGCAGTGACAGTGAGAGGGAGCCCCAGCATTTT
once	TRBJ1-2	TRBD1	TRBV30	CACTGQHYTF	TGTGCCTGTACGGGACAGCACTACACCTTC
.	TRBJ1-1	TRBD1	TRBV11-3	CASSPRAGGENTEAFF	TGTGCCAGCAGCCCGAGGGCAGGGGGAGAGAACACTGAAGCTTTCTTT
.	TRBJ2-2	TRBD1	TRBV7-9	CASSTRQGPNTGELFF	TGTGCCAGCAGCACCCGACAGGGACCCAACACCGGGGAGCTGTTTTTT
once	TRBJ2-1	TRBD1	TRBV6-4	CASSTDRGVYNEQFF	TGTGCCAGCAGCACTGACAGGGGGGTTTACAATGAGCAGTTCTTC
.	TRBJ2-5	.	TRBV7-6	CASSLRSSSYGGETQYF	TGTGCCAGCAGCTTACGCTCTTCCAGTTACGGGGGAGAGACCCAGTACTTC
.	TRBJ1-1	.	TRBV5-4	CASSLTGVNTEAFF	TGTGCCAGCAGCTTGACGGGGGTGAACACTGAAGCTTTCTTT
.	TRBJ2-7	TRBD1	TRBV7-2	CASSLYTQGAREQYF	TGTGCCAGCAGCTTATATACGCAGGGGGCGCGGGAGCAGTACTTC
.	TRBJ2-5	TRBD2	TRBV25-1	CASSEGGVMGETQYF	TGTGCCAGCAGTGAAGGGGGGGTAATGGGAGAGACCCAGTACTTC
.	TRBJ2-1	TRBD2	TRBV5-1	CASSFYLTSGSYNEQFF	TGCGCCAGCAGCTTTTATCTTACTAGCGGGTCCTACAATGAGCAGTTCTTC
many	TRBJ2-3	.	TRBV6-6	CASKKSGGPTTDTQYF	TGTGCCAGCAAAAAGTCGGGCGGGCCTACTACGGATACGCAGTATTTT
.	TRBJ2-7	TRBD2	TRBV18	CASSPPVIAGEGEQYF	TGTGCCAGCTCACCACCGGTGATAGCGGGAGAGGGCGAGCAGTACTTC